A single sample gave rise to the 13 T cell receptor beta chains below, sequenced in a study of kidney transplant recipient with SARS-CoV-2 infection. From the reads, TCRdb called clonotypes with MiXCR, one entry per CDR3 protein. The repertoire has fewer than 250,000 distinct CDR3 sequences, more than 25% of them found once; the top ten carry under 7.5%. Sequencing was performed on a blood sample, taken at baseline and on approximately day 120 from a kidney transplant recipient. Receptors were obtained from a male patient in his 30s who had COVID-19 and was a kidney transplant recipient. Some T cells may possibly be graft donor cells.

In this sample, this clonotype turned up many times. This chain uses TRBV5-6 with TRBJ1-5; D unresolved. Trimming pared 0 bases from V and 0 bases from J, leaving 7 bases between. The CDR3 is 15 residues long. Germline-derived CDR1 and CDR2 are SGHDT and YYEEEE. The CDR3 is CASSLGPVSNQPQHF. The CDR3 region has the DNA TGTGCCAGCAGCTTGGGGCCAGTTAGCAATCAGCCCCAGCATTTT. Filled out from reference TRBV5-6 and TRBJ1-5, the complete variable domain reads DAGVTQSPTHLIKTRGQQVTLRCSPKSGHDTVSWYQQALGQGPQFIFQYYEEEERQRGNFPDRFSGHQFPNYSSELNVNALLLGDSALYLCASSLGPVSNQPQHFGDGTRLSIL.

This clonotype was recorded at least ten times. The chain is built from TRBV2 and TRBJ1-4; D is undetermined. The CDR3 is made up of 14 amino acids. Germline V gene data show CDR1 as SNHLY and CDR2 as FYNNEI. Trimming removed 3 bases from V and 3 bases from J, with 8 bases in between. The CDR3 DNA follows: TGTGCCAGCAGTGACTCCTACCCTAATGAAAAACTGTTTTTT. Protein: CASSDSYPNEKLFF. The full variable domain, its missing parts supplied by reference TRBV2 and TRBJ1-4, is EPEVTQTPSHQVTQMGQEVILRCVPISNHLYFYWYRQILGQKVEFLVSFYNNEISEKSEIFDDQFSVERPDGSNFTLKIRSTKLEDSAMYFCASSDSYPNEKLFFGSGTQLSVL.

This clonotype was recorded at least ten times. The rearrangement links TRBV7-2 to TRBJ1-4; 8 bases fit TRBD1. CDR1 SGHTA and CDR2 FQGNSA come from the germline V gene. Trimming cost V 1 base and J 8 bases; bases outside gene matches: 9. This CDR3 region has 16 residues. The CDR3 protein is CASSLVWGTGNEKLFF. The DNA of the CDR3 is TGTGCCAGCAGCTTAGTCTGGGGGACAGGAAACGAAAAACTGTTTTTT.

Points on this clonotype: A single base separates this from a much larger clone, so it may be a read error. The chain joins TRBV19 to TRBJ1-6; 7 nucleotides line up with TRBD1. The V segment lost 4 bases and the J segment 11 bases; nucleotides outside the gene matches: 8. Germline values: CDR1 LNHDA, CDR2 SQIVND (reference sequence). The CDR3 has 14 amino acids. DNA of the CDR3: TGTGCCAGTAGTACGACAGGGTTGGATCCACCCCTCCACTTT. As protein: CASSTTGLDPPLHF.

Many counts were recorded for this clonotype. This rearrangement joins TRBV5-5 to TRBJ1-5; D gene ambiguous. V lost 0 bases, J lost 4 bases, and 8 bases lay in between. The length of the CDR3 is 14 residues. CDR1 is SGHKS and CDR2 is YYEKEE in the germline V gene (reference sequence). CDR3 sequence: CASSLVGENQPQHF. CDR3 sequence (DNA): TGTGCCAGCAGCTTGGTGGGTGAAAATCAGCCCCAGCATTTT.

The chain has TRBV7-5 and TRBJ1-2; the table's D call of TRBD1 was not tested on the DNA. TRBV7-5 is labeled a pseudogene. The CDR3 sequence is 19 residues long. CDR3 sequence reads: CIFVPEGRTEVGKTYGYAF. In DNA, the CDR3 is TGTATCTTTGTGCCAGAAGGGCGCACTGAAGTGGGAAAGACCTATGGCTACGCCTTC.

Remarks on this clonotype: A much more abundant neighbour one base away suggests this may be a read error. The chain links TRBV5-1 to TRBJ1-2; D remains ambiguous. The V end lost 6 bases, the J end lost 4 bases, and 22 bases lay between the germline ends. This CDR3 region has 16 residues. Germline CDR1 is SGHRS and CDR2 is YFSETQ. This CDR3 is CASMSRSVRRTYGYTF. The CDR3 DNA reads as TGCGCCAGCATGTCCAGATCGGTTCGAAGGACCTATGGCTACACCTTC.

This clonotype was found many times. The V call is TRBV19, the J call TRBJ1-3; 7 nucleotides align to TRBD1. Germline assignment: CDR1 LNHDA and CDR2 SQIVND (reference sequence). Losses at the gene ends were 10 bases for V and 2 bases for J; bases not matched to a gene: 8. This CDR3 contains 14 residues. CDR3 coding DNA: TGTGCCACTCGCGACAGGGCGGCTGGAAACACCATATATTTT. Translation: CATRDRAAGNTIYF.

This clonotype occurred many times. The chain carries TRBV11-2 and TRBJ2-1; D is perhaps TRBD2 (6 bases). Germline V gene sequence: CDR1 SGHAT, CDR2 FQNNGV. The CDR3 has 15 residues. The V and J ends lost 1 base and 1 base respectively, with 8 bases between them. The CDR3, as DNA: TGTGCCAGCAGCTTAGGGCTAGCGTCCTACAATGAGCAGTTCTTC. This gives the protein CASSLGLASYNEQFF.

This clonotype has at least ten counts. The chain couples TRBV5-4 to TRBJ1-2; D is undetermined. The CDR3 sequence is 16 residues long. With 6 bases removed from V and 4 bases from J, the gap between germline ends came to 22 bases. Germline V gives CDR1 SGHNT, CDR2 YYREEE (reference sequence). The CDR3 DNA reads TGTGCCAGCAATTTACACGTACCAGGAAAGACCTATGGCTACACCTTC. Translating gives CASNLHVPGKTYGYTF.

This clonotype has at least ten counts. V gene TRBV6-2 or TRBV6-3 combines with J gene TRBJ1-1, with D possibly matching TRBD1 (5 bases). CDR1 is MNHEY and CDR2 is SVGEGT in the germline V gene. The CDR3 sequence is 14 residues long. V was trimmed by 4 bases and J by 2 bases, leaving 11 bases between them. CDR3 in amino acids: CASSLGHENTEAFF. Written as DNA, the CDR3 is TGTGCCAGCAGTTTAGGACACGAAAACACTGAAGCTTTCTTT.

This clonotype occurred many times. The CDR3 bases are TGTGCCAGCAGCTTGGTAGGCGGGTCGTTCTCCTACGAGCAGTACTTC. Its protein product is CASSLVGGSFSYEQYF. The rearrangement links TRBV5-6 to TRBJ2-7, with D tentatively TRBD2 (5 bases). Germline loops: CDR1 SGHDT, CDR2 YYEEEE. Trimming took 0 bases from V and 0 from J, leaving 13 bases between them. This CDR3 is built from 16 residues.

Of note for this clonotype: This may stem from a read error, because a much larger clone lies one nucleotide away. The chain combines TRBV14 with TRBJ1-2, with D maybe TRBD1 (5 bases). There are 13 residues in the CDR3. Germline-derived CDR1 and CDR2 are SGHDN and FVKESK. DNA of the CDR3: TGTGCCGGCAGCCCCGGGACGGCGACGGGCTACACCTTC. Protein: CAGSPGTATGYTF.